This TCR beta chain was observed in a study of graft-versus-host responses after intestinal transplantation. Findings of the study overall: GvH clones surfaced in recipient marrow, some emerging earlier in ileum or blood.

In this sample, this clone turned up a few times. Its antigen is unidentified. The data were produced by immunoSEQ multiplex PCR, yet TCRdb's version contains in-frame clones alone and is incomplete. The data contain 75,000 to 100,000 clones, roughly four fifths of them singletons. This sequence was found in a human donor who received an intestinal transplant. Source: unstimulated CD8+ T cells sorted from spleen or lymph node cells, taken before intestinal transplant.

This CDR3 reads CASSEDNLGGYEQYF. The CDR3 DNA sequence: TGTGCCAGCAGTGAAGACAACCTCGGTGGTTACGAGCAGTACTTC. The chain has TRBV6-1 and TRBJ2-7; D remains ambiguous. The germline V and J ends were trimmed by 1 base and 4 bases, with 14 bases remaining between them. CDR1 MNHNS and CDR2 SASEGT come from the germline V gene. The CDR3 extends over 15 amino acids.